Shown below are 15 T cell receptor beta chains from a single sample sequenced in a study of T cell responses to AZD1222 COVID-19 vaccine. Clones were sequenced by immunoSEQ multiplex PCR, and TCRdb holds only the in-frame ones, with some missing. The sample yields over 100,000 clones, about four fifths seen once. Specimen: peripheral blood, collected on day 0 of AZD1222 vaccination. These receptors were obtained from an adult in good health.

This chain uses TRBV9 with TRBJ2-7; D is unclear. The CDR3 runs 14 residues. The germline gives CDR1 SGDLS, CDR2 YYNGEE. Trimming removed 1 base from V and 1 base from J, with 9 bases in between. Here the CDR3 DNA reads TGTGCCAGCAGCGTATCCTCTAAATCCTACGAGCAGTACTTC. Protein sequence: CASSVSSKSYEQYF.

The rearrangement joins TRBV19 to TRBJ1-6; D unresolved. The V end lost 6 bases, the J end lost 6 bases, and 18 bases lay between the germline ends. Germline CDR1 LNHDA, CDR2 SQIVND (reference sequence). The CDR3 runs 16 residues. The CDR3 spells CASSSNRVGFNSPLHF. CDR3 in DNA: TGTGCCAGTAGCTCGAACCGCGTCGGTTTTAATTCACCCCTCCACTTT.

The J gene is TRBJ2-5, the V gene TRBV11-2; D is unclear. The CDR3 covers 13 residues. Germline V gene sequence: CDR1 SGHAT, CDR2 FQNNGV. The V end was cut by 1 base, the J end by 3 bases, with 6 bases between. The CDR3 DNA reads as TGTGCCAGCAGCTTAGTGGTCGAAGAGACCCAGTACTTC. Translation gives CASSLVVEETQYF.

The CDR3 DNA sequence: TGTTGGACAGGGAACACTGAAGCTTTCTTT. As protein: CWTGNTEAFF. This chain uses TRBV3-1 (or the pseudogene TRBV3-2) with TRBJ1-1; 7 bases align to TRBD1. CDR3 size: 10 residues. Germline loops: CDR1 LGHDT, CDR2 YNNKEL (reference sequence).

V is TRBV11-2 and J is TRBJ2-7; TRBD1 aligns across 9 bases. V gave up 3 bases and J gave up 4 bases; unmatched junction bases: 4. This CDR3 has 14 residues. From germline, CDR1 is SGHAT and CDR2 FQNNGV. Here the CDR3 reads CASSFDRGGYEQYV. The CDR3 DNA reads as TGTGCCAGCAGCTTTGACAGGGGGGGTTACGAGCAGTACGTC.

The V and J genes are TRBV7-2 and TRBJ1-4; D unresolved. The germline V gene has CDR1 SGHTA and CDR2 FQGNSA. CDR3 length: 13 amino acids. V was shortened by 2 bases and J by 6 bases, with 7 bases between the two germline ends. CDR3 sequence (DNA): TGTGCCAGCAGCTTATTCCGTCATGAAAAACTGTTTTTT. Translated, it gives CASSLFRHEKLFF.

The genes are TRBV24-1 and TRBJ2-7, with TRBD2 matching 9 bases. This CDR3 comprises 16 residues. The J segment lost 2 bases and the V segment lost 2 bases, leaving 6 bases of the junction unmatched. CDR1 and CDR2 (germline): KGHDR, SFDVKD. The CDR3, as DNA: TGTGCCACCAGTGATTCATTAGCGGGAGCGACCTACGAGCAGTACTTC. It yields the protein CATSDSLAGATYEQYF.

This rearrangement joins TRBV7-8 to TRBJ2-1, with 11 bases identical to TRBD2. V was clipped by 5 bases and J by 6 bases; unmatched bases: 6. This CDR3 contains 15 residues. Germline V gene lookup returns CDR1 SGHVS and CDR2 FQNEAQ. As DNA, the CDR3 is TGTGCCAGCAGCACGCGACTAGCGGGGACCAATGAGCAGTTCTTC. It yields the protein CASSTRLAGTNEQFF.

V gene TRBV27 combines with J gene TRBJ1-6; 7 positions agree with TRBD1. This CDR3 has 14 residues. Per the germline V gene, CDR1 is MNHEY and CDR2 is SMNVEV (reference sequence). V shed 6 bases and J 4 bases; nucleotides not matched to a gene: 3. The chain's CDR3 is CASSLQGYNSPLHF. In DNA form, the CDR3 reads TGTGCCAGCAGCTTACAGGGGTATAATTCACCCCTCCACTTT.

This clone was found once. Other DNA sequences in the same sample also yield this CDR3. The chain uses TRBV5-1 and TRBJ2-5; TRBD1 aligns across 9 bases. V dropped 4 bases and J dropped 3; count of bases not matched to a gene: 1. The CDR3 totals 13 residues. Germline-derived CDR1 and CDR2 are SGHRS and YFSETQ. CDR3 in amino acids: CASSRTGEETQYF. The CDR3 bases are TGCGCCAGCAGCCGGACAGGGGAAGAGACCCAGTACTTC.

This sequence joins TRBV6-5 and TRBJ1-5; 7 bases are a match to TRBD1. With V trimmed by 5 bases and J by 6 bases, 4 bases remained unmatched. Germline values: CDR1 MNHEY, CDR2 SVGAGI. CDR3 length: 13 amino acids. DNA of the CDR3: TGTGCCAGCAGTCCCGACAGGGCTCAGCCCCAGCATTTT. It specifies CASSPDRAQPQHF.

The CDR3 DNA is TGTGCCAGCAGTCCGAGAGTCGAAGCGGGGGCCCTCACAGATACGCAGTATTTT. It encodes CASSPRVEAGALTDTQYF. V gene TRBV28 combines with J gene TRBJ2-3; 8 bases are shared with TRBD2. Losses at the gene ends were 5 bases for V and 2 bases for J; bases not matched to a gene: 15. Germline V gene data show CDR1 as MDHEN and CDR2 as SYDVKM. CDR3 size: 18 residues.

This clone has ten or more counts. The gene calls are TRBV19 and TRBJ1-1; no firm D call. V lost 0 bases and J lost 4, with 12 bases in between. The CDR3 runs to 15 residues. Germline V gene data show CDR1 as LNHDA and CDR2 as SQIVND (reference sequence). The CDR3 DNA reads TGTGCCAGTAGTATAGATCGGTACGGGATCACTGAAGCTTTCTTT. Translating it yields CASSIDRYGITEAFF. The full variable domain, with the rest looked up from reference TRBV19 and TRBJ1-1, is DGGITQSPKYLFRKEGQNVTLSCEQNLNHDAMYWYRQDPGQGLRLIYYSQIVNDFQKGDIAEGYSVSREKKESFPLTVTSAQKNPTAFYLCASSIDRYGITEAFFGQGTRLTVV.

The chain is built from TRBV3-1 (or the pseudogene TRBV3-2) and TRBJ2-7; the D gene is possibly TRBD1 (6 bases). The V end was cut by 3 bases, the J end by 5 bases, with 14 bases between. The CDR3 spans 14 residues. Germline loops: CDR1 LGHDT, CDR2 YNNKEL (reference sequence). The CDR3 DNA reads TGTGCCAGCAGCCACGGCCAGGGGAGCAACGAGCAGTACTTC. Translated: CASSHGQGSNEQYF.

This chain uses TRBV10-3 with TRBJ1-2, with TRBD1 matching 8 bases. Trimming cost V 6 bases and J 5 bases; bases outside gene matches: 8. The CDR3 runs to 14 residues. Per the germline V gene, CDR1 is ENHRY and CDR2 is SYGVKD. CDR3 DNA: TGTGCCATCAGGCTCGGGACAGGTCCGTATGGCTACACCTTC. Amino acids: CAIRLGTGPYGYTF.